The next 10 T cell receptor beta chains were all read from a single sample in a study of T-cell reconstitution after alpha-beta-depleted transplantation in children. TCRbeta library preparation incorporated unique molecular identifiers. A single record per CDR3 protein comes from TCRdb applying MiXCR to the PCR reads. The table lists some 500,000 distinct CDR3 sequences, 30% to 35% of them singletons. The specimen was PBMCs from the stem cell graft donor, collected from the stem cell graft. These receptors all come from a human donor who donated a stem cell graft to a child with aplastic anemia.

The table lists this clonotype with a few counts. The chain recombines TRBV25-1 with TRBJ2-3; perhaps TRBD1 as D (6 bases). This CDR3 region has 16 residues. V lost 1 base and J 3 bases, leaving 14 bases between the germline ends. CDR1 is MGHDK, CDR2 SYGVNS, per germline. CDR3 in amino acids: CASSESGTWATDTQYF. The CDR3 DNA reads TGTGCCAGCAGTGAATCAGGGACATGGGCGACAGATACGCAGTATTTT.

CDR3 residues: CASSLTGSSSGANVLTF. The CDR3, as DNA: TGTGCCAGCAGTTTAACGGGCAGCTCGTCTGGGGCCAACGTCCTGACTTTC. The chain has TRBV12-3 or TRBV12-4 and TRBJ2-6, with D uncertain. V lost 2 bases to trimming and J lost 1 base, with 12 bases between them. The CDR3 is 17 residues long.

The chain uses TRBV27 and TRBJ1-5; D may be TRBD1 (5 bases). CDR3 length: 18 amino acids. CDR1 is MNHEY and CDR2 is SMNVEV in the germline V gene (reference sequence). V gave up 6 bases and J gave up 0 bases, with 21 bases separating them. CDR3: CASRESPLTGASNQPQHF. The DNA for the CDR3 is TGTGCCAGCAGAGAAAGCCCCTTAACAGGAGCTAGCAATCAGCCCCAGCATTTT.

J is TRBJ2-1 and V is TRBV27, with 8 nucleotides matching TRBD2. V shed 6 bases, J shed 0 bases, and the junction held 10 bases outside the gene matches. The CDR3 spans 17 residues. Germline lookup yields CDR1 MNHEY and CDR2 SMNVEV (reference sequence). DNA of the CDR3: TGTGCCAGCAGCCCCGAGTTGGCGGGAGGCTCCTACAATGAGCAGTTCTTC. Its translation: CASSPELAGGSYNEQFF.

This clonotype has a handful of counts. The chain recombines TRBV29-1 with TRBJ2-3; D perhaps matches TRBD2 (5 bases). CDR1 and CDR2 (germline): SQVTM, ANQGSEA. V dropped 3 bases and J dropped 1 base, with 14 bases sitting between them. The CDR3 extends over 15 amino acids. CDR3 region: CSVDSGYMGTDTQYF. The CDR3 region has the DNA TGCAGCGTTGATTCGGGGTATATGGGCACAGATACGCAGTATTTT.

This rearrangement joins TRBV7-9 to TRBJ2-7, with D tentatively TRBD2 (6 bases). V was cut by 4 bases and J by 3 bases, with 13 bases left in between. The germline gives CDR1 SEHNR, CDR2 FQNEAQ (reference sequence). This CDR3 is built from 14 residues. In nucleotides, the CDR3 is TGTGCCAGCAGCTACGGAGGAGGGGTCTACGAGCAGTACGTC. Translation: CASSYGGGVYEQYV.

This sequence joins TRBV5-4 and TRBJ1-1; D possibly corresponds to TRBD1 (6 bases). The germline V and J ends were trimmed by 0 bases and 4 bases, with 16 bases remaining between them. The CDR3 runs to 16 residues. Per the germline V gene, CDR1 is SGHNT and CDR2 is YYREEE (reference sequence). This chain's CDR3 is CASSLGVPIGGTEAFF. CDR3 coding DNA: TGTGCCAGCAGCTTGGGCGTTCCCATAGGGGGCACTGAAGCTTTCTTT.

The V call is TRBV16, the J call TRBJ2-1, with D maybe TRBD1 (6 bases). CDR1 and CDR2 (germline): KGHSY, FQNENV. This CDR3 comprises 13 residues. Trimming stripped 4 bases from V and 10 bases from J, with 14 bases between. CDR3 DNA: TGTGCCAGCAGCCTCCTAGGAAGGGGGGAGCAGTTCTTC. It codes for CASSLLGRGEQFF.

The chain uses TRBV5-1 and TRBJ2-5; D call uncertain. V shed 4 bases and J shed 1 base, with 5 bases lying between them. The CDR3 runs 12 residues. CDR1 is SGHRS and CDR2 is YFSETQ in the germline V gene. CDR3 nucleotides: TGCGCCAGCAGCAACTTCCAAGAGACCCAGTACTTC. Protein sequence: CASSNFQETQYF.

This clonotype occurred a few times. J is TRBJ2-3 and V is TRBV29-1; TRBD2 agrees at 12 bases. Germline V lookup: CDR1 SQVTM, CDR2 ANQGSEA. The V gene end was trimmed by 6 bases and the J gene end by 3 bases; junction bases not matched to a gene: 4. This CDR3 is 14 amino acids long. The CDR3, as DNA: TGCAGCGTCCGACTAGCGGGAGTTACAGATACGCAGTATTTT. Translation: CSVRLAGVTDTQYF.